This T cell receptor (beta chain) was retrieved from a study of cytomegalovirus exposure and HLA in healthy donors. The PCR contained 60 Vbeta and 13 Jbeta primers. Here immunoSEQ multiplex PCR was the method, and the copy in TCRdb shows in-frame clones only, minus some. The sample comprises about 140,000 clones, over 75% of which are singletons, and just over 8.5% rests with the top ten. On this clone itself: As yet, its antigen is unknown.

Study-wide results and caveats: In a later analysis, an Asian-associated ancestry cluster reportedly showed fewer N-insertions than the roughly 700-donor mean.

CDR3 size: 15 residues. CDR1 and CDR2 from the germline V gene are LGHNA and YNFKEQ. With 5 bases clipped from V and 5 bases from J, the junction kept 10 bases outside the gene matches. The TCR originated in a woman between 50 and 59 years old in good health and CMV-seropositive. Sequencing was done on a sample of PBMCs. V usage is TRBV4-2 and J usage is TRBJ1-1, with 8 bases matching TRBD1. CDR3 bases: TGTGCCAGCAGCACCCCCGGACAGGGTGGGACTGAAGCTTTCTTT. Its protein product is CASSTPGQGGTEAFF.